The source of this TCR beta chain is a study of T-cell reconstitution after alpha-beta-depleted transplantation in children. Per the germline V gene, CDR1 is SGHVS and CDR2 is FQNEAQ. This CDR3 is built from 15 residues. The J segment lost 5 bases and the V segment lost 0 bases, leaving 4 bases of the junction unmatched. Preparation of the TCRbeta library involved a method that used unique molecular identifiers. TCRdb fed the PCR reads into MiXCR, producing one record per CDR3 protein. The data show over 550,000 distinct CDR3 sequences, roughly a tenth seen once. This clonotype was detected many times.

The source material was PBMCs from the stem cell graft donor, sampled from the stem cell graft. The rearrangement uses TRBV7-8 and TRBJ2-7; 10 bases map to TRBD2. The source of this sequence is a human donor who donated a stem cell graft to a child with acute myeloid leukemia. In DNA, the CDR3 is TGTGCCAGCAGCTTAGCCCTAGCGGGAGAGAACGAGCAGTACTTC. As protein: CASSLALAGENEQYF.